This section outlines one T cell receptor (beta chain) sequence together with its context. This record comes from a study of blood T cell repertoires in COVID-19. Study overall: T cells, B-cell-depleted T cells, or PBMCs supplied cDNA or gDNA.

Assignment of participants to cohorts was predicated upon participant-reported clinical history. Here immunoSEQ multiplex PCR was the method, and the copy in TCRdb shows in-frame clones only, minus some. Counted here are 250,000 or so clones, about 80% occurring once; the ten biggest clones make up 3.6%. The sequence derives from a woman aged 40 to 49 who had been exposed to COVID-19. The material sequenced was PBMCs or T cells enriched from blood (not recorded which).

CDR3 in amino acids: CASSFETGGAGELFF. In DNA, the CDR3 is TGTGCCAGCAGCTTTGAGACAGGGGGAGCCGGGGAGCTGTTTTTT. The V and J genes are TRBV7-9 and TRBJ2-2; 9 bases are shared with TRBD1. Trimming at V came to 3 bases and at J to 6 bases, leaving 5 bases not matched to a gene. The CDR3 runs 15 residues. Germline CDR1 and CDR2: SEHNR and FQNEAQ (reference sequence).